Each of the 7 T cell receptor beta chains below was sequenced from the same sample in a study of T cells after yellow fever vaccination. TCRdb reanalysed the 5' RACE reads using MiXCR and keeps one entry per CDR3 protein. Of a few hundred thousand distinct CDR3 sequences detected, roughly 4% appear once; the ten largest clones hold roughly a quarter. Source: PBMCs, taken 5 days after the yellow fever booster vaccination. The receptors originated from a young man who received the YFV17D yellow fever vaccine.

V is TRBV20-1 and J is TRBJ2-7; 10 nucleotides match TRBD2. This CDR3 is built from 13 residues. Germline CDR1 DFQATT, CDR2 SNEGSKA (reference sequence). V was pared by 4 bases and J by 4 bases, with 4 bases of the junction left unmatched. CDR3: CSAISGGRYEQYV. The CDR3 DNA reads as TGCAGTGCTATTAGCGGGGGGCGTTACGAGCAGTACGTC.

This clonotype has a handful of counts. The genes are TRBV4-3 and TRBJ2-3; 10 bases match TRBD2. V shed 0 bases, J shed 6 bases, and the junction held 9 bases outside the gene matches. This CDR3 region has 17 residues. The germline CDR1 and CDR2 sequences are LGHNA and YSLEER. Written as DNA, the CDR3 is TGCGCCAGCAGCCAAGATGGGATAGCGGGGGGTTTTGATACGCAGTATTTT. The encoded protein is CASSQDGIAGGFDTQYF.

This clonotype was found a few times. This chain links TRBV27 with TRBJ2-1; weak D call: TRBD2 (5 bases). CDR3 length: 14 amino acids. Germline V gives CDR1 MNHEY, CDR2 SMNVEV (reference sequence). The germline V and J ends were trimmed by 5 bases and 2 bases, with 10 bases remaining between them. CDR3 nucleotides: TGTGCCAGCAGTCAAGCGGCCACCTACAATGAGCAGTTCTTC. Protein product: CASSQAATYNEQFF.

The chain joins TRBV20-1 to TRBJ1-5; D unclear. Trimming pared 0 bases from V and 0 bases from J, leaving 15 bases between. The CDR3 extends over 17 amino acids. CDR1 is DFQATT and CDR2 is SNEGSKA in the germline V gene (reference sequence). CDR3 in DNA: TGCAGTGCTAGAGATATTCGCACAGACTATAGCAATCAGCCCCAGCATTTT. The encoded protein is CSARDIRTDYSNQPQHF.

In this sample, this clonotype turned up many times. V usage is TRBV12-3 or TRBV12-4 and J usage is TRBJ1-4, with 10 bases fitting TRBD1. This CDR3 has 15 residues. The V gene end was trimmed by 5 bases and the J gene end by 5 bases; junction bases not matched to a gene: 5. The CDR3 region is CASSKRTGGNEKLFF. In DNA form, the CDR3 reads TGTGCCAGCAGTAAACGGACAGGGGGAAATGAAAAACTGTTTTTT.

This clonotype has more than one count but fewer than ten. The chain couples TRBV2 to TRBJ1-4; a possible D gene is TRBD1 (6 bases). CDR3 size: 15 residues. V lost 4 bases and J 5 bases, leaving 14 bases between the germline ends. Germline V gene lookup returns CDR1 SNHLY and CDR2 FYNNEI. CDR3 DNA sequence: TGTGCCAGCAGTGTAAGAACAGGGAAGAATGAAAAACTGTTTTTT. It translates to CASSVRTGKNEKLFF.

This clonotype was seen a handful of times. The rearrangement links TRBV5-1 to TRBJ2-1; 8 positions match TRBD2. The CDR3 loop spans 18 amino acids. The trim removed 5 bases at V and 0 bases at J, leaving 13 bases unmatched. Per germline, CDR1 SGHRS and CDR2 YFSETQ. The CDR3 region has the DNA TGCGCCAGCAGACCCGGGGGGGCGGTGACAAGCTCCTACAATGAGCAGTTCTTC. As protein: CASRPGGAVTSSYNEQFF. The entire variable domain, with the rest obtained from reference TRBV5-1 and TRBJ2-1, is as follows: KAGVTQTPRYLIKTRGQQVTLSCSPISGHRSVSWYQQTPGQGLQFLFEYFSETQRNKGNFPGRFSGRQFSNSRSEMNVSTLELGDSALYLCASRPGGAVTSSYNEQFFGPGTRLTVL.